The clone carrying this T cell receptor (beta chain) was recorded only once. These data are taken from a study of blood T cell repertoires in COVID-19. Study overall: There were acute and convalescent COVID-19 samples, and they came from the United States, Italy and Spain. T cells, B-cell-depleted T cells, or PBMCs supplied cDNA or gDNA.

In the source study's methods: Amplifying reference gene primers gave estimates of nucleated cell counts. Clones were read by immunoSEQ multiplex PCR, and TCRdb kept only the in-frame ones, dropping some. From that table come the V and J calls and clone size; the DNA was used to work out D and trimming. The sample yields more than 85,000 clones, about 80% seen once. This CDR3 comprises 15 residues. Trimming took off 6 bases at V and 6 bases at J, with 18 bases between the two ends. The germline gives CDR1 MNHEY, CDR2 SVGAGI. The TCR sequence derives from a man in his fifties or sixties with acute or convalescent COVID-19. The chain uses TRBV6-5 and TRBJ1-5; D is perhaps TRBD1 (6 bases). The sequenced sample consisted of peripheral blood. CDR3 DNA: TGTGCCAGCAGGGACAGCACTTATTCTGGTCAGCCCCAGCATTTT. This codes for CASRDSTYSGQPQHF.